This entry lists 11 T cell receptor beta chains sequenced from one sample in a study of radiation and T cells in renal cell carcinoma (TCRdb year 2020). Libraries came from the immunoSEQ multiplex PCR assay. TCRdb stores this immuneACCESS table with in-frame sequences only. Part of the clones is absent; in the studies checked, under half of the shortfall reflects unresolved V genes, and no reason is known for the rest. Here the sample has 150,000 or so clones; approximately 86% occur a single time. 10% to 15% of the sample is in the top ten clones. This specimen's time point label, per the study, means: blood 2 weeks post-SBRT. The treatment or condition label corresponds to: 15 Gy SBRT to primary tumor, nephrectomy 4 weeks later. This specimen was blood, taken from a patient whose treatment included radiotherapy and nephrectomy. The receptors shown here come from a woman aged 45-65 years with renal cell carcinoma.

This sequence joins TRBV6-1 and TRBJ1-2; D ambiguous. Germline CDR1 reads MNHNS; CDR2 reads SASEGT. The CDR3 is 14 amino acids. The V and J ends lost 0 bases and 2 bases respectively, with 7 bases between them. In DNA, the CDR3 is TGTGCCAGCAGTGAAGCGCAGCCGAACTATGGCTACACCTTC. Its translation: CASSEAQPNYGYTF.

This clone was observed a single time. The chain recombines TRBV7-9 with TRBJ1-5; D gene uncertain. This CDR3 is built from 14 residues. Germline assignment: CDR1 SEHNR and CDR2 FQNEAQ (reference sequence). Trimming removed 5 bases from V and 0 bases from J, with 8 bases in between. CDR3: CASSPEVSNQPQHF. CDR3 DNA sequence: TGTGCCAGCAGCCCTGAAGTTAGCAATCAGCCCCAGCATTTT.

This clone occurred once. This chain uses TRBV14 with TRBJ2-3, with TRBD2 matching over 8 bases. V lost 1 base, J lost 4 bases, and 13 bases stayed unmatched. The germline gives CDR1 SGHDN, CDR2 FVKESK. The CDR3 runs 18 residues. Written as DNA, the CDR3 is TGTGCCAGCAGCCAAGGTTCCCCACTAGCGGAGGGGCCAGATACGCAGTATTTT. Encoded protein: CASSQGSPLAEGPDTQYF. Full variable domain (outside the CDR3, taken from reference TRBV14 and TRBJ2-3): EAGVTQFPSHSVIEKGQTVTLRCDPISGHDNLYWYRRVMGKEIKFLLHFVKESKQDESGMPNNRFLAERTGGTYSTLKVQPAELEDSGVYFCASSQGSPLAEGPDTQYFGPGTRLTVL.

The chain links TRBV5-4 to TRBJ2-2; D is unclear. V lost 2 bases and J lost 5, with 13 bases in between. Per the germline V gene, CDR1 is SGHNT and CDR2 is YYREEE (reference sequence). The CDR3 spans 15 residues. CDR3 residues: CASSFDRIITGELFF. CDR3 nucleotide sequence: TGTGCCAGCAGCTTCGACCGTATCATTACCGGGGAGCTGTTTTTT.

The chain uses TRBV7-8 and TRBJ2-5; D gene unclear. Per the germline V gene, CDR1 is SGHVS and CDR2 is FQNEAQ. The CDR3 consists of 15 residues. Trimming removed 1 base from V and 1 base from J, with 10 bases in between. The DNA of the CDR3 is TGTGCCAGCAGCTTAGTAAAGGTCTTCCAAGAGACCCAGTACTTC. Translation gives CASSLVKVFQETQYF.

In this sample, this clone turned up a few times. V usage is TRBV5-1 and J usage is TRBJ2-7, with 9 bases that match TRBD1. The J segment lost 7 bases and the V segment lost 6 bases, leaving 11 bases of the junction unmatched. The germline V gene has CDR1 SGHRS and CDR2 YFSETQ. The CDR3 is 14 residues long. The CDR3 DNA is TGCGCCAGCAAACCGGACAGGGGCAGGGGGGAGCAGTACTTC. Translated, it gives CASKPDRGRGEQYF.

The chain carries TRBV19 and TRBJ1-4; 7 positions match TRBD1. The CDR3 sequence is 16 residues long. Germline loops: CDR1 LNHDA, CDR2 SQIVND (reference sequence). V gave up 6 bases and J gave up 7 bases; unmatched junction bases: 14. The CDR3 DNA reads TGTGCCAGTAGCCGTATGAGAGGGGGCGTGGGTGAAAAACTGTTTTTT. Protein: CASSRMRGGVGEKLFF. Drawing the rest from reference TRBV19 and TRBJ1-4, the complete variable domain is DGGITQSPKYLFRKEGQNVTLSCEQNLNHDAMYWYRQDPGQGLRLIYYSQIVNDFQKGDIAEGYSVSREKKESFPLTVTSAQKNPTAFYLCASSRMRGGVGEKLFFGSGTQLSVL.

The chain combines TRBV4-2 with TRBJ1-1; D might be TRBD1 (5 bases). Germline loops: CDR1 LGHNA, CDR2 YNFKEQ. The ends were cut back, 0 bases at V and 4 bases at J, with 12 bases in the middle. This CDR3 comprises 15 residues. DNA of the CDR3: TGTGCCAGCAGCCAAGACCTTCAGGGTTTCACTGAAGCTTTCTTT. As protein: CASSQDLQGFTEAFF.

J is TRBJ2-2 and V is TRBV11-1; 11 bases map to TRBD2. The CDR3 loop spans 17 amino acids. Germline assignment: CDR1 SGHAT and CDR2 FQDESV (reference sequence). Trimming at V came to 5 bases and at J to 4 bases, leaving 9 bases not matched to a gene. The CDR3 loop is CASSRDSGGAGTGELFF. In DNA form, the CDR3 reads TGTGCCAGCAGCCGAGATAGCGGGGGGGCCGGCACCGGGGAGCTGTTTTTT. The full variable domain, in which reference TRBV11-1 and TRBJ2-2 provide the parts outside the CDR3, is EAEVAQSPRYKITEKSQAVAFWCDPISGHATLYWYRQILGQGPELLVQFQDESVVDDSQLPKDRFSAERLKGVDSTLKIQPAELGDSAMYLCASSRDSGGAGTGELFFGEGSRLTVL.

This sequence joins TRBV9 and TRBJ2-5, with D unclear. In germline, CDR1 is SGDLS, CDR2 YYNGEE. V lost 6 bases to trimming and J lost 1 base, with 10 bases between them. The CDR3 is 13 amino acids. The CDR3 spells CASNRAIQETQYF. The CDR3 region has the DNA TGTGCCAGCAACCGGGCTATCCAAGAGACCCAGTACTTC.

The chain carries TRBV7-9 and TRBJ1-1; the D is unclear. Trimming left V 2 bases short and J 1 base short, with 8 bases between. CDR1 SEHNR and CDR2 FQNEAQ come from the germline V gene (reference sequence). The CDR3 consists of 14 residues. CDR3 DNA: TGTGCCAGCAGCTTAAGCTGGTCGAACACTGAAGCTTTCTTT. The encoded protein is CASSLSWSNTEAFF.